This record concerns one T cell receptor (beta chain) sequence. This clonotype came up a few times. The antigen it binds to is not known. There are no base qualities to consult, and no much larger clone falls within one base. The sample is drawn from a study of type 1 regulatory T cells (dated by TCRdb to 2020 to 2022). The study in broad terms: The study characterized an in vitro protocol that generated a Tr1-enriched, alloantigen-specific CD4 T cell product named T-allo10. Patients with hematological malignancies who were receiving allogeneic hematopoietic stem cell transplantation were the group in which T-allo10 was being clinically evaluated. General study outcomes and caveats: Tr1 cells showed a more restricted TCR repertoire than non-Tr1 cells, which the study interpreted as alloantigen-induced clonal expansion.

Sequencing used an Illumina MiSeq. TCRdb reanalyzed the raw reads on its own, using fastp at Q25 for trimming and MiXCR for clone calling, and kept in-frame beta chains. For every CDR3 protein sequence, its rows merge into one entry that carries the most common genes and DNA. Across this sample there are fewer than 7,000 distinct CDR3 sequences, with about 33% seen only once. Under 30% of the sample goes to the ten largest clones. This receptor was obtained from a human donor in good health. Sample: cultured type 1 regulatory T (Tr1) cells, either the whole culture or a sorted fraction (not recorded which). The cell subset or site label of this sample denotes: type 1 regulatory T cells sorted from the T-allo10 product.

CDR3 region: CASRPQGAAGNTIYF. The DNA sequence is TGTGCCAGCAGGCCCCAGGGGGCGGCTGGAAACACCATATATTTT. The chain is encoded by TRBV6-5 joined to TRBJ1-3; 8 junctional bases match TRBD1. The germline V gene encodes CDR1 MNHEY and CDR2 SVGAGI. Including cysteine and phenylalanine, the CDR3 has 15 amino acids. Only the CDR3 DNA stays, 45 bases, in frame from base 1. V is pruned by 6 bases and J by 2 bases, leaving 6 bases of the junction without a gene match.